This entry concerns a single TCR beta chain. Its matching antigen is unknown. Trimming took 5 bases from V and 0 from J; bases not matched to a gene: 5. This CDR3 contains 16 residues. Germline V gene data show CDR1 as SEHNR and CDR2 as FQNEAQ (reference sequence). The study made its TCR cDNA through 5'RACE template switching. That step introduced a universal primer site along with UMIs. TCRdb re-analysed the 5' RACE reads in MiXCR, keeping a single row per CDR3 protein. Seen here are 300,000 to 400,000 distinct CDR3 sequences, roughly 9.4% observed once, and the top ten hold roughly 17%. The record originates from a study of T cells after yellow fever vaccination. Study findings and constraints: Re-detected after boosting: most primary clones, about 95% of CD4 and over 80% of CD8. Although most clonotypes did not, a small share appeared in both CD4 and CD8 compartments.

The genes are TRBV7-9 and TRBJ2-3; 10 nucleotides align to TRBD2. This sequence was found in a man between 18 and 29 years old who received the YFV17D yellow fever vaccine. This material consisted of PBMCs, taken on the day of the first yellow fever vaccination. The CDR3 loop reads CASSHQLAGSTDTQYF. In DNA, the CDR3 is TGTGCCAGCAGCCACCAACTAGCGGGGAGCACAGATACGCAGTATTTT.